This TCR beta chain originates from a study of blood T cell repertoires in COVID-19. Overall study: Sites across the United States, Italy and Spain contributed samples from acute and convalescent COVID-19. T cells, B-cell-depleted T cells, or PBMCs provided the cDNA or gDNA that served as material.

CDR3 length: 15 residues. CDR1 is SGDLS, CDR2 YYNGEE, per germline. V trimming: 2 bases; J trimming: 0 bases; junction bases outside the gene matches: 2. With regard to this clone: This CDR3 is also generated by other DNA sequences in the sample.

Methods used by the authors: From reference gene primer amplification, estimates of nucleated cell counts were derived. Libraries were prepared by immunoSEQ multiplex PCR; TCRdb keeps only in-frame clonotypes and omits some of them. V, J and clone size are taken as reported in that table, and D and trimming were inferred from the DNA itself. The table includes 100,000 to 150,000 clones, around nine tenths detected once. Sequencing was carried out using peripheral blood. The sequence came from a woman older than 75 with acute or convalescent COVID-19. The chain is built from TRBV9 and TRBJ2-1; 7 bases line up with TRBD2. CDR3 sequence reads: CASSVGRGSYNEQFF. CDR3 sequence (DNA): TGTGCCAGCAGCGTTGGGAGGGGCTCCTACAATGAGCAGTTCTTC. Using reference TRBV9 and TRBJ2-1 for the parts outside the CDR3, the full variable domain is DSGVTQTPKHLITATGQRVTLRCSPRSGDLSVYWYQQSLDQGLQFLIQYYNGEERAKGNILERFSAQQFPDLHSELNLSSLELGDSALYFCASSVGRGSYNEQFFGPGTRLTVL.